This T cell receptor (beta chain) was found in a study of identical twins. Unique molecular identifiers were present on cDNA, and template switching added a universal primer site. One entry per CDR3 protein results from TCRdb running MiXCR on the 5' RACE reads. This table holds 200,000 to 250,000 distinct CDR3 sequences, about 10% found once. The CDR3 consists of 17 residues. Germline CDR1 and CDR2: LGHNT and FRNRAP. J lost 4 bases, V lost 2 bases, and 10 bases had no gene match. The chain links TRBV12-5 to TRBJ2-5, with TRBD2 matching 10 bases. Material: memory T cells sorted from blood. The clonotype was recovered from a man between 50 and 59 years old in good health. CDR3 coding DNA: TGTGCTAGTGGTTTGAGAACTAGCGGGGAGATAGGAGAGACCCAGTACTTC. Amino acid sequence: CASGLRTSGEIGETQYF.